The present TCR beta chain was sequenced within a study of shared clonotypes between healthy human individuals. Study background: Sampling drew on donors who were a couple of women and a few men aged 18 to 49. Used for every donor were three CD4 naive, three CD4 memory, two CD8 naive and one CD8 memory plate. The study, taken as a whole, reports: An effect of sequencing depth on clonotype sharing among donors was expected.

The count of this clone is one. As yet, its antigen is unknown. Naive CD4+ cells were CD45RA-selected; the remaining cells were memory. Here immunoSEQ multiplex PCR was the method, and the copy in TCRdb shows in-frame clones only, minus some. The sample records fewer than 400,000 clones, 74% being singletons. This clonotype was obtained from a man aged 25 to 45 in good health. The material sequenced was memory CD4+ T cells sorted from blood. The subset: CD45RA-negative fraction.

The CDR3 loop is CASSEMSEQYF. CDR3 in DNA: TGTGCCAGCAGCGAAATGAGCGAGCAGTACTTC. The rearrangement links TRBV14 to TRBJ2-7; D gene uncertain. The CDR3 sequence is 11 residues long. Germline V CDR1 and CDR2: SGHDN, FVKESK. With 5 bases removed from V and 6 bases from J, the gap between germline ends came to 8 bases.